These 14 T cell receptor beta chains were sequenced from one sample in a study of T-cell memory formation after mild COVID-19 (dated by TCRdb to the early 2020s). The method was 5' RACE. Sequencing was performed on an Illumina NovaSeq 6000. Starting from the raw public reads, TCRdb applied fastp trimming at Q25, assembled clones with MiXCR and retained in-frame beta chains. Under each unique CDR3 protein, matching rows form one entry showing the most common genes and DNA. In this sample the table shows roughly 400,000 distinct CDR3 sequences, approximately 15% of which occur a single time. 20% to 25% of the sample lies in the top ten. The sample consisted of PBMCs or a T cell subset sorted from them (not recorded which). The receptor set was obtained from a man younger than 30 who had mild COVID-19 (a few samples of this study predate the infection). The sample titles of this study are shuffled in the database, so cell type and time point are left out; the donor was told from shared clones.

This clonotype was recorded many times. The chain employs TRBV5-1 and TRBJ2-3; perhaps TRBD2 as D (7 bases). The germline V gene encodes CDR1 SGHRS and CDR2 YFSETQ. Trimming removed 7 bases at V and 3 bases at J, with 24 bases between. The CDR3 runs 17 residues. Here the CDR3 reads CASGNVEDGGLTDTQYF. The DNA of the CDR3 is TGCGCCAGCGGGAATGTCGAGGACGGGGGGCTTACAGATACGCAGTATTTT. The complete variable domain, with remaining parts taken from reference TRBV5-1 and TRBJ2-3, reads KAGVTQTPRYLIKTRGQQVTLSCSPISGHRSVSWYQQTPGQGLQFLFEYFSETQRNKGNFPGRFSGRQFSNSRSEMNVSTLELGDSALYLCASGNVEDGGLTDTQYFGPGTRLTVL.

The rearrangement joins TRBV21-1 to TRBJ2-2; the listed D gene, TRBD1, was not tested against the DNA. TRBV21-1 is a pseudogene. This CDR3 is 14 amino acids long. Written as DNA, the CDR3 is TGTGCCCGCCCCCCACAAGGAAGCACCGGGGAGCTGTTTTTT. It yields the protein CARPPQGSTGELFF.

The chain carries TRBV12-3 or TRBV12-4 and TRBJ1-1, with a tentative D call TRBD1 (5 bases). With 5 bases removed from V and 1 base from J, the gap between germline ends came to 17 bases. The CDR3 has 16 amino acids. The CDR3 DNA reads as TGTGCCAGCAGTCTCACCGGACAATCCCCGAACACTGAAGCTTTCTTT. Residues: CASSLTGQSPNTEAFF.

This clonotype has just a few counts. The chain employs TRBV12-3 or TRBV12-4 and TRBJ2-2; D gene ambiguous. CDR3 length equals 15 residues. Trimming removed 6 bases at V and 0 bases at J, with 11 bases between. In nucleotides, the CDR3 is TGTGCCAGCAGCCCCGGAATAACGAACACCGGGGAGCTGTTTTTT. Its translation is CASSPGITNTGELFF.

The rearrangement uses TRBV19 and TRBJ2-2; 7 bases line up with TRBD2. V shed 6 bases and J 4 bases; nucleotides not matched to a gene: 8. Germline V gene sequence: CDR1 LNHDA, CDR2 SQIVND (reference sequence). The CDR3 is made up of 15 amino acids. For the CDR3, the DNA is TGTGCCAGTAGGAGGACTAGTGTCCCCACCGGGGAGCTGTTTTTT. Its translation: CASRRTSVPTGELFF.

The chain uses TRBV7-2 and TRBJ1-1, with D perhaps TRBD1 (6 bases). This CDR3 spans 14 amino acids. Germline V gene data show CDR1 as SGHTA and CDR2 as FQGNSA. Between the trimmed V and J ends, which lost 5 bases and 5 bases, there was a span of 15 bases. The CDR3 nucleotides read TGTGCCAGCAGCCGTAGGGGGGTGGTGACTGAAGCTTTCTTT. Its protein product is CASSRRGVVTEAFF.

This clonotype was counted ten times or more. The chain has TRBV7-2 and TRBJ2-1, with 15 nucleotides matching TRBD2. Losses at the gene ends were 4 bases for V and 7 bases for J; bases not matched to a gene: 2. CDR3 length: 15 amino acids. Germline-derived CDR1 and CDR2 are SGHTA and FQGNSA. The CDR3 DNA reads TGTGCCAGCAGCTGGGGACTAGCGGGGGGAAATGAGCAGTTCTTC. Translated, it gives CASSWGLAGGNEQFF.

This clonotype was seen only a few times. The chain links TRBV4-1 to TRBJ2-7, with D unclear. The CDR3 is 15 amino acids. V was trimmed by 2 bases and J by 0 bases, leaving 11 bases between them. Per germline, CDR1 MGHRA and CDR2 YSYEKL. CDR3 region: CASSQFVKGSYEQYV. As DNA, the CDR3 is TGCGCCAGCAGCCAATTCGTTAAGGGCTCCTACGAGCAGTACGTC.

The chain couples TRBV19 to TRBJ1-1; weak D call: TRBD1 (6 bases). The length of the CDR3 is 15 residues. Per germline, CDR1 LNHDA and CDR2 SQIVND (reference sequence). V was trimmed by 3 bases and J by 5 bases, leaving 16 bases between them. The CDR3 DNA follows: TGTGCCAGTAGTATCCCACAGGGACGTCAGACTGAAGCTTTCTTT. It codes for CASSIPQGRQTEAFF.

The V and J genes are TRBV29-1 and TRBJ2-1; D may be TRBD2 (5 bases). The germline V gene encodes CDR1 SQVTM and CDR2 ANQGSEA. The germline V and J ends were trimmed by 0 bases and 6 bases, with 9 bases remaining between them. The CDR3 has 13 residues. The CDR3 region has the DNA TGCAGCGTTGAAGATCGAGGGATCAATGAGCAGTTCTTC. Translation: CSVEDRGINEQFF.

The chain uses TRBV10-3 and TRBJ1-4, with TRBD1 matching 9 bases. Per the germline V gene, CDR1 is ENHRY and CDR2 is SYGVKD. Trimming cost V 5 bases and J 8 bases; bases outside gene matches: 6. CDR3 length: 14 amino acids. The CDR3 reads CAISNTGGIEKLFF. The DNA of the CDR3 is TGTGCCATCAGTAACACAGGGGGCATCGAAAAACTGTTTTTT.

This clonotype was seen a few times. The chain employs TRBV7-9 and TRBJ1-1, with D maybe TRBD1 (5 bases). The length of the CDR3 is 14 residues. The V and J ends lost 8 bases and 5 bases respectively, with 18 bases between them. The germline V gene encodes CDR1 SEHNR and CDR2 FQNEAQ (reference sequence). CDR3 sequence (DNA): TGTGCCAGCGTCATGGGCGGAGGGGTGACTGAAGCTTTCTTT. It encodes CASVMGGGVTEAFF. Complete variable domain (other parts from reference TRBV7-9 and TRBJ1-1): DTGVSQNPRHKITKRGQNVTFRCDPISEHNRLYWYRQTLGQGPEFLTYFQNEAQLEKSRLLSDRFSAERPKGSFSTLEIQRTEQGDSAMYLCASVMGGGVTEAFFGQGTRLTVV.

This clonotype appeared a few times. The chain combines TRBV6-2 or TRBV6-3 with TRBJ1-1, with no clear D. V was cut by 7 bases and J by 1 base, with 7 bases left in between. The CDR3 is made up of 12 amino acids. Per the germline V gene, CDR1 is MNHEY and CDR2 is SVGEGT. The CDR3 region has the DNA TGTGCCAGCACCCGGTCGAACACTGAAGCTTTCTTT. Protein product: CASTRSNTEAFF.

J is TRBJ1-5 and V is TRBV12-3 or TRBV12-4, with D possibly matching TRBD1 (6 bases). Trimming cost V 2 bases and J 4 bases, with 9 bases left between them. The CDR3 spans 14 residues. CDR3 sequence: CASSLYRANQPQHF. The DNA of the CDR3 is TGTGCCAGCAGTTTATACAGGGCAAATCAGCCCCAGCATTTT.